Given below is one T cell receptor (beta chain) in context. This specimen belongs to a study of cytotoxic CD8 clonotypes in ibrutinib-treated CLL. Study background: The patients, about a dozen relapsed/refractory and approximately 16 treatment-naive, included 17 who were IGHV unmutated. Investigators reported about 24 partial and 2 complete responses; after median about 70 months, roughly 15 patients remained remitted and 12 progressed.

Assay used: immunoSEQ multiplex PCR; TCRdb lists only in-frame clones, some missing. The sample holds about 45,000 clones, about 65% seen once. From cryopreserved PBMCs came around 2 micrograms of genomic DNA used for TCR beta libraries. The germline V gene has CDR1 KGHSH and CDR2 LQKENI. The ends lost 2 bases at V and 5 bases at J; junction bases unmatched: 14. This CDR3 has 17 residues. The chain uses TRBV18 and TRBJ1-1; 7 bases agree with TRBD1. Sample: PBMCs, taken after 24 months of ibrutinib treatment. This TCR was recovered from a human donor with chronic lymphocytic leukemia. CDR3 sequence (DNA): TGTGCCAGCTCACCATCTACGACGCGGGCAGGGGGGACTGAAGCTTTCTTT. Protein: CASSPSTTRAGGTEAFF.